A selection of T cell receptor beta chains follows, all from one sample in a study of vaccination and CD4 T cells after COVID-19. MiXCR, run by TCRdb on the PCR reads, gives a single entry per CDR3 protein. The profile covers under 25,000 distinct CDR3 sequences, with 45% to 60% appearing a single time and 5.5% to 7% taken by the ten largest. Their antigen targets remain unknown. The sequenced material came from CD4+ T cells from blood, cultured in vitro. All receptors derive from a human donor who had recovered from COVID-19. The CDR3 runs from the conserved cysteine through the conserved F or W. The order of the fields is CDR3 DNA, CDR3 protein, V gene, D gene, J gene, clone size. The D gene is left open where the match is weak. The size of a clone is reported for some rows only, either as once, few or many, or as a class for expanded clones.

cdr3_nt: TGTGCCAGCAGCTTAGACAGTGACAATGAGCAGTTCTTC; cdr3_aa: CASSLDSDNEQFF; v_call: TRBV11-3; d_call: .; j_call: TRBJ2-1; clone_size: .
cdr3_nt: TGCGCCAGCAGCTTGGAGGGGAACACTGAAGCTTTCTTT; cdr3_aa: CASSLEGNTEAFF; v_call: TRBV5-1; d_call: .; j_call: TRBJ1-1; clone_size: .
cdr3_nt: TGCGCCAGCAGCCACCTCACCGGGACAGGGCGAACTGAAGCTTTCTTT; cdr3_aa: CASSHLTGTGRTEAFF; v_call: TRBV4-1; d_call: TRBD1; j_call: TRBJ1-1; clone_size: few
cdr3_nt: TGTGCCAGCAGTGACAGGGTAAGGCAGCCCCAGCATTTT; cdr3_aa: CASSDRVRQPQHF; v_call: TRBV27; d_call: TRBD1; j_call: TRBJ1-5; clone_size: few
cdr3_nt: TGTGCCAGCAGCCCGGTGGGGCAATCCAATCAGCCCCAGCATTTT; cdr3_aa: CASSPVGQSNQPQHF; v_call: TRBV7-8; d_call: .; j_call: TRBJ1-5; clone_size: .
cdr3_nt: TGTGCCAGCCTCCCCGGGACAGGGGGCACAGATACGCAGTATTTT; cdr3_aa: CASLPGTGGTDTQYF; v_call: TRBV12-3/TRBV12-4; d_call: TRBD1; j_call: TRBJ2-3; clone_size: .
cdr3_nt: TGTGCCAGCAGTTTATACGGCAGGGGATACAATCAGCCCCAGCATTTT; cdr3_aa: CASSLYGRGYNQPQHF; v_call: TRBV28; d_call: .; j_call: TRBJ1-5; clone_size: .
cdr3_nt: TGTGCCAGCAGTGGACAGGGTTTAAGCTCTGGGGCCAACGTCCTGACTTTC; cdr3_aa: CASSGQGLSSGANVLTF; v_call: TRBV2; d_call: TRBD1; j_call: TRBJ2-6; clone_size: .
cdr3_nt: TGCGCCAGCAGTGCCCCGGGACTAGCCGCCGGGGAGCTGTTTTTT; cdr3_aa: CASSAPGLAAGELFF; v_call: TRBV10-1; d_call: TRBD2; j_call: TRBJ2-2; clone_size: .
cdr3_nt: TGTGCCAGCAAGCCGTATGGGGGGCGGACAGATACGCAGTATTTT; cdr3_aa: CASKPYGGRTDTQYF; v_call: TRBV7-3; d_call: .; j_call: TRBJ2-3; clone_size: .
cdr3_nt: TGCGCCAGCAGTCAATTCCATGATGGTAGCAATCAGCCCCAGCATTTT; cdr3_aa: CASSQFHDGSNQPQHF; v_call: TRBV23-1; d_call: .; j_call: TRBJ1-5; clone_size: .
cdr3_nt: TGCAGTGCTGGGCGTCCTCGGGGAGCCGGTTACAATGAGCAGTTCTTC; cdr3_aa: CSAGRPRGAGYNEQFF; v_call: TRBV20-1; d_call: .; j_call: TRBJ2-1; clone_size: .
cdr3_nt: TGTGCCAGTAGCCGGACAGCATCGATTATCTCTGGAAACACCATATATTTT; cdr3_aa: CASSRTASIISGNTIYF; v_call: TRBV19; d_call: .; j_call: TRBJ1-3; clone_size: .
cdr3_nt: TGTGCCAGTAGTATAATGAGACAGGGTAATCAGCCCCAGCATTTT; cdr3_aa: CASSIMRQGNQPQHF; v_call: TRBV19; d_call: TRBD1; j_call: TRBJ1-5; clone_size: .
cdr3_nt: TGTGCCAGCAGCTTCCCACAGGGAGGGGCGAACCTATATTTT; cdr3_aa: CASSFPQGGANLYF; v_call: TRBV7-2; d_call: .; j_call: TRBJ1-3; clone_size: few
cdr3_nt: TGCAGTGCTAGAGACCGAGGACAGACACCCCTCCACTTT; cdr3_aa: CSARDRGQTPLHF; v_call: TRBV20-1; d_call: .; j_call: TRBJ1-6; clone_size: few
cdr3_nt: TGTGCCAGCTCACCAAAGGCGACAGGGTCACAAGATACGCAGTATTTT; cdr3_aa: CASSPKATGSQDTQYF; v_call: TRBV18; d_call: TRBD1; j_call: TRBJ2-3; clone_size: .
cdr3_nt: TGTGCCAGCAGCCGACCCGGACAGGGGGACTATGGCTACACCTTC; cdr3_aa: CASSRPGQGDYGYTF; v_call: TRBV6-1; d_call: TRBD1; j_call: TRBJ1-2; clone_size: few
cdr3_nt: TGTGCCAGCCACGATTTCATGAACACTGAAGCTTTCTTT; cdr3_aa: CASHDFMNTEAFF; v_call: TRBV6-2/TRBV6-3; d_call: .; j_call: TRBJ1-1; clone_size: .
cdr3_nt: TGTGCCAGCAGTTCGGACGTTTTCCAAGAGACCCAGTACTTC; cdr3_aa: CASSSDVFQETQYF; v_call: TRBV27; d_call: .; j_call: TRBJ2-5; clone_size: few
cdr3_nt: TGTGCCATCAGGCAGGGACTAGCGGGAGGTGAGACCCAGTACTTC; cdr3_aa: CAIRQGLAGGETQYF; v_call: TRBV10-3; d_call: TRBD2; j_call: TRBJ2-5; clone_size: .
cdr3_nt: TGCGCCAGCAGCCAAGTTGGGAGGGGGCCTCCCTATGGCTACACCTTC; cdr3_aa: CASSQVGRGPPYGYTF; v_call: TRBV4-3; d_call: TRBD1; j_call: TRBJ1-2; clone_size: .
cdr3_nt: TGTGCCAGCAGCTTGACAGGGGGTACGACTGGGGCCAACGTCCTGACTTTC; cdr3_aa: CASSLTGGTTGANVLTF; v_call: TRBV11-2; d_call: TRBD1; j_call: TRBJ2-6; clone_size: once
cdr3_nt: TGTGCCTGGAGCCGACAGGGGGACACTGAAGCTTTCTTT; cdr3_aa: CAWSRQGDTEAFF; v_call: TRBV30; d_call: TRBD1; j_call: TRBJ1-1; clone_size: .
cdr3_nt: TGTGCCTGGACAAGGAGCCCATTCACTCCTTCACCCCTCCACTTT; cdr3_aa: CAWTRSPFTPSPLHF; v_call: TRBV30; d_call: .; j_call: TRBJ1-6; clone_size: .
cdr3_nt: TGTGCCAGCAGCTTACAGGGGGCAAGGGGCTACACCTTC; cdr3_aa: CASSLQGARGYTF; v_call: TRBV7-9; d_call: TRBD1; j_call: TRBJ1-2; clone_size: .
cdr3_nt: TGTGCCAGCAGCTTTAGGTCGGGACAGGGGACAAAGGAAGAGACCCAGTACTTC; cdr3_aa: CASSFRSGQGTKEETQYF; v_call: TRBV11-2; d_call: TRBD1; j_call: TRBJ2-5; clone_size: .
cdr3_nt: TGTGCCAGCAGTTTGGGGGGTCCGGGCGGACTAGGAGCGTACAATGAGCAGTTCTTC; cdr3_aa: CASSLGGPGGLGAYNEQFF; v_call: TRBV27; d_call: TRBD2; j_call: TRBJ2-1; clone_size: .
cdr3_nt: TGCAGCGTTTCCGTCTCAGGGGATAGCAATCAGCCCCAGCATTTT; cdr3_aa: CSVSVSGDSNQPQHF; v_call: TRBV29-1; d_call: .; j_call: TRBJ1-5; clone_size: .
cdr3_nt: TGTGCCAGCTGCCCGGACAAGTCCGTCCCCCATACGCAGTATTTT; cdr3_aa: CASCPDKSVPHTQYF; v_call: TRBV6-1; d_call: .; j_call: TRBJ2-3; clone_size: .
cdr3_nt: TGTGCCAGTAGTACCCCAACCGGGACAGGGACGAATTCACCCCTCCACTTT; cdr3_aa: CASSTPTGTGTNSPLHF; v_call: TRBV19; d_call: TRBD1; j_call: TRBJ1-6; clone_size: few
cdr3_nt: TGTGCCAGCAGCTTGGGGGGCCCATTGGGAGAGCAGTACTTC; cdr3_aa: CASSLGGPLGEQYF; v_call: TRBV5-8; d_call: .; j_call: TRBJ2-7; clone_size: .
cdr3_nt: TGCGCCAGCAGCCCTGCGGGCCTTAGCACAGATACGCAGTATTTT; cdr3_aa: CASSPAGLSTDTQYF; v_call: TRBV5-1; d_call: .; j_call: TRBJ2-3; clone_size: .
cdr3_nt: TGTGCCAGCAGTGATCGGCTAGCCAAAAACATTCAGTACTTC; cdr3_aa: CASSDRLAKNIQYF; v_call: TRBV2; d_call: .; j_call: TRBJ2-4; clone_size: .
cdr3_nt: TGTGCCTGGAGAAAGGGCACCGGGGAGCTGTTTTTT; cdr3_aa: CAWRKGTGELFF; v_call: TRBV30; d_call: .; j_call: TRBJ2-2; clone_size: .
cdr3_nt: TGCAGTGCTAGGGGACTTTATAATTCACCCCTCCACTTT; cdr3_aa: CSARGLYNSPLHF; v_call: TRBV20-1; d_call: .; j_call: TRBJ1-6; clone_size: few